This TCR beta chain was found in a study of shared clonotypes between healthy human individuals (dated by TCRdb to the early 2020s). About the investigation overall: Three men and a couple of women, aged 18 to 49 years, made up the cohort. Blood TCR repertoires of 5 or 6 healthy adults were deeply sequenced to estimate repertoire size and the extent of clonotype sharing between individuals. To increase sequencing depth and limit assay-specific biases, different laboratories used diverse techniques to prepare libraries and sequence TCR repertoires. Between about 0.9 and 8.9 billion PBMCs per donor were obtained by leukapheresis. Overall results and qualifications from the work: Because the study included a small number of donors, the genetic and exposure-history diversity represented was limited. Pairwise subsampling indicated that sequencing depth was expected to affect the degree of clonotype sharing among donors. Sampling was restricted to blood, and TCR repertoires in tissue are likely to differ from TCR repertoires in blood.

Healthy HIV-negative adults with no recently reported acute infections or vaccinations were included as donors. Every donor was a Caucasian adult residing in Nashville, Tennessee, USA. In the unsorted samples, 70 million to 95 million PBMCs were counted, and genomic DNA was extracted using the QIAamp DNA Blood Mini kit. Blood was collected by leukapheresis, and PBMCs were isolated by Ficoll-Histopaque density gradient centrifugation and then cryopreserved in liquid nitrogen vapor phase. V is pared back by 0 bases and J by 2 bases, with 12 bases lying between the germline termini. Via the germline V gene, CDR1 is LGHNA and CDR2 YSLEER. Its CDR3 holds 16 amino acids, cysteine through phenylalanine. CDR3 DNA is the only sequence kept; it has 48 bases, read in frame from the first base. Using the deep immunoSEQ assay, TCR CDR3 regions were amplified from genomic DNA by multiplex PCR. Genomic DNA extracted from each cell subset was distributed evenly over all wells of several immunoSEQ 96-well plates, and each plate served as one replicate. For unsorted PBMC, each replicate PCR was loaded with about 280 ng genomic DNA, equivalent to 25,000 to 35,000 T cell genomes. Ten immunoSEQ deep assay plates were used to sequence the unsorted PBMC genomic DNA. Purified libraries were measured with a Qubit 3.0 fluorometer, size-checked on a Bioanalyzer 2100, and measured again with the KAPA Library Quantification kit. A separate single-read 150-cycle Illumina NextSeq 550 flow cell was used to sequence each immunoSEQ 96-well plate. Per the source publication's procedure: The immunoSEQ output contained only junctional sequences without quality scores, so filtering could not match that applied to full-length reads. Sequences were annotated with PyIR, a Python wrapper for IgBLAST v1.9, using IMGT germline references to assign V/J genes and CDR3. Any read was removed if the V/J assignment was weak (E-value above 1e-6), the CDR3 was missing, or the read contained stop codons, out-of-frame junctions, or ambiguous translated residues. A V3J clonotype was defined by an identical inferred V gene, J gene, and CDR3 amino acid sequence. To compute the percentage overlap between repertoires, the number of shared unique clonotypes was divided by the size of the smaller repertoire. Three approaches were used to assess repertoire richness: RTK rarefaction, the Chao1 estimator, and Recon v2.1 estimates of unobserved clonotypes. As stored in TCRdb, this immuneACCESS dataset retains in-frame rearrangements with V and J assigned. A fraction of the clones does not appear; measured against another copy, unresolved V genes explain less than half of the discrepancy, and the remainder lacks a known reason. V, J and clone size reflect that table, while D and trimming were determined from the DNA. The sample table contains 530,000 or so clones; only one count was recorded for almost 80% of them. Jointly, the top ten make up under 15% of the sample.

To note about this clone: Its antigen specificity is not known. Base qualities are missing; no much larger clone stands one base away.

Sample: PBMCs. The chain employs TRBV4-3 and TRBJ2-3; the D region possibly corresponds to TRBD2 (6 bases align). This receptor was identified in a woman aged 40 to 50 in good health. Some clones in this sample may be carry-over from other donors' samples. The sequenced DNA is TGCGCCAGCAGCCAAGACCCGGAGGGGCCCACAGATACGCAGTATTTT. This translates into CASSQDPEGPTDTQYF.